The 11 T cell receptor beta chains below come from one sample, sequenced in a study of T cells in tuberculosis. Sequenced by immunoSEQ multiplex PCR; TCRdb stores in-frame clones only, minus some. The sample yields around 30,000 clones, more than 85% seen once. The sample was PBMCs. These receptors were obtained from a donor between 10 and 35 years old with latent tuberculosis or without tuberculosis infection.

The V and J genes are TRBV6-1 and TRBJ1-6; 9 bases are a match to TRBD1. The CDR3 runs 14 residues. Germline CDR1 is MNHNS and CDR2 is SASEGT. V lost 7 bases and J lost 7; bases outside the gene matches: 5. The CDR3: CASKRDRENSPLHF. CDR3 sequence (DNA): TGTGCCAGCAAGAGGGACAGGGAAAATTCACCCCTCCACTTT.

V is TRBV29-1 and J is TRBJ1-4, with a weak D call TRBD1 (6 bases). This CDR3 contains 14 residues. Germline V gene sequence: CDR1 SQVTM, CDR2 ANQGSEA. V shed 5 bases and J shed 7 bases, with 17 bases lying between them. In DNA, the CDR3 is TGCAGCGTTCGAGAAGGGCCAGGGGTTGAAAAACTGTTTTTT. It specifies CSVREGPGVEKLFF.

The rearrangement links TRBV28 to TRBJ1-5; tentatively, D is TRBD1 (5 bases). The CDR3 contains 20 residues. Trimming removed 1 base at V and 0 bases at J, with 22 bases between. Germline V CDR1 and CDR2: MDHEN, SYDVKM. The CDR3 here is CASSLYWGEVGSDSNQPQHF. The CDR3 region has the DNA TGTGCCAGCAGTTTATATTGGGGGGAAGTCGGATCGGATAGCAATCAGCCCCAGCATTTT.

The J gene is TRBJ2-7, the V gene TRBV7-9; D is unclear. The CDR3 consists of 15 residues. V was shortened by 5 bases and J by 3 bases, with 17 bases between the two germline ends. Germline CDR1 reads SEHNR; CDR2 reads FQNEAQ (reference sequence). This CDR3 is CASSGNRGENYEQYF. CDR3 coding DNA: TGTGCCAGCAGCGGAAATCGAGGAGAGAACTACGAGCAGTACTTC.

The chain couples TRBV5-1 to TRBJ2-3; D call uncertain. V was pared by 0 bases and J by 1 base, with 9 bases between. This CDR3 is 15 amino acids long. Germline CDR1 SGHRS, CDR2 YFSETQ. CDR3 protein: CASSLAVSRTDTQYF. CDR3 in DNA: TGCGCCAGCAGCTTGGCCGTTTCCCGCACAGATACGCAGTATTTT.

The CDR3 protein is CSVGGEYEQYF. The CDR3 DNA follows: TGCAGCGTGGGGGGTGAGTACGAGCAGTACTTC. J is TRBJ2-7 and V is TRBV29-1; possible D gene TRBD2, 6 bases. Between the trimmed V and J ends, which lost 6 bases and 4 bases, there was a span of 10 bases. Germline V lookup: CDR1 SQVTM, CDR2 ANQGSEA. The CDR3 is 11 residues long.

CDR3 sequence (DNA): TGTGCCAGCAGCTTGGCAGGCCCCGTGGATTCACCCCTCCACTTT. Translated: CASSLAGPVDSPLHF. The chain links TRBV5-6 to TRBJ1-6, with D unresolved. Germline-derived CDR1 and CDR2 are SGHDT and YYEEEE. The CDR3 is made up of 15 amino acids. The V gene lost 0 bases and the J gene lost 8 bases, with 12 bases spanning the gap.

The CDR3 DNA reads TGTGCCAGCAGTTTGGGGGGACAGGGCCCATTCACTAAGTACTTC. Residues: CASSLGGQGPFTKYF. The chain links TRBV28 to TRBJ2-7; 9 nucleotides agree with TRBD1. After removal of 3 bases from V and 11 bases from J, the junction contained 14 bases not matched to a gene. The V gene's germline CDR1 is MDHEN and CDR2 SYDVKM. This CDR3 spans 15 amino acids.

The V and J genes are TRBV27 and TRBJ1-6, with D hard to call. The V gene lost 7 bases and the J gene lost 7 bases, with 20 bases spanning the gap. There are 16 residues in the CDR3. The V gene's germline CDR1 is MNHEY and CDR2 SMNVEV (reference sequence). The CDR3 sequence: CASTLRGSWRNSPLHF. The CDR3, as DNA: TGTGCCAGCACCCTAAGAGGCTCCTGGAGAAATTCACCCCTCCACTTT.

This clone has a single count. The chain carries TRBV6-4 and TRBJ2-1; 11 nucleotides match TRBD2. The CDR3 length is 15 residues. J lost 6 bases, V lost 2 bases, and 3 bases had no gene match. Germline loops: CDR1 MRHNA, CDR2 SNTAGT. The CDR3 nucleotides are TGTGCCAGCAGTGACGGGACTAGCGGAGCCAATGAGCAGTTCTTC. Residues: CASSDGTSGANEQFF.

The chain is built from TRBV14 and TRBJ2-3; TRBD1 is a possible D gene (6 bases). The V gene's germline CDR1 is SGHDN and CDR2 FVKESK. Between the trimmed V and J ends, which lost 7 bases and 6 bases, there was a span of 17 bases. The CDR3 consists of 14 residues. Here the CDR3 reads CASNLWGPGDTQYF. The CDR3 bases are TGTGCCAGCAACCTTTGGGGGCCGGGGGATACGCAGTATTTT.